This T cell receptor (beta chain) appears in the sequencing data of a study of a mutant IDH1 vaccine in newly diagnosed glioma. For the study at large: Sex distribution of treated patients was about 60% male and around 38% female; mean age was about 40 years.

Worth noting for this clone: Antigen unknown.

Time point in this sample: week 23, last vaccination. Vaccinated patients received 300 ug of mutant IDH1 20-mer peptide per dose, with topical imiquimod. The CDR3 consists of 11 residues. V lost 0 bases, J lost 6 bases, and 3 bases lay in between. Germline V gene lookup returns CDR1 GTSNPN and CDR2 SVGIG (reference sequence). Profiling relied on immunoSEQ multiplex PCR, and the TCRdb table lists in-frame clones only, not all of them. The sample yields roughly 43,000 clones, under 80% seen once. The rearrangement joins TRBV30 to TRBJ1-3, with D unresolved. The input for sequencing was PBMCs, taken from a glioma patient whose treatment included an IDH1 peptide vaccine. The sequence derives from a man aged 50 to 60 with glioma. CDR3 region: CAWSVSNTIYF. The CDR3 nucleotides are TGTGCCTGGAGTGTCTCAAACACCATATATTTT.